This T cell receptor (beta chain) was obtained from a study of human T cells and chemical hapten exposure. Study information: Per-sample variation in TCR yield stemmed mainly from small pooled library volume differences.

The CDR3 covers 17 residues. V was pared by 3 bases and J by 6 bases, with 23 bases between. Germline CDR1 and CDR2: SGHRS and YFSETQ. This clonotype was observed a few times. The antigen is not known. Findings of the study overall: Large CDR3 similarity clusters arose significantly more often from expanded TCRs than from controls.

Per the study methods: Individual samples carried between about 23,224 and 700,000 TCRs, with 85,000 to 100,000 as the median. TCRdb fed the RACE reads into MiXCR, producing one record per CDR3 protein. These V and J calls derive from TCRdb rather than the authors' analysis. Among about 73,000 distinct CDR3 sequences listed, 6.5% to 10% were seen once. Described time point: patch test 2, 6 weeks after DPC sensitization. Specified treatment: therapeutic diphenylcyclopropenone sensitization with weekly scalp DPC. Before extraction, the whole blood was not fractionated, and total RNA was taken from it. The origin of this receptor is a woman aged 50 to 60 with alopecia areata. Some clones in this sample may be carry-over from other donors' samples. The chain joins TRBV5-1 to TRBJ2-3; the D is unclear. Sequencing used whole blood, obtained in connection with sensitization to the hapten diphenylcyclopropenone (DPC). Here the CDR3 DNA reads TGCGCCAGCAGCTGGGGATCTGGCGCGACGTACGAGGATACGCAGTATTTT. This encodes CASSWGSGATYEDTQYF.